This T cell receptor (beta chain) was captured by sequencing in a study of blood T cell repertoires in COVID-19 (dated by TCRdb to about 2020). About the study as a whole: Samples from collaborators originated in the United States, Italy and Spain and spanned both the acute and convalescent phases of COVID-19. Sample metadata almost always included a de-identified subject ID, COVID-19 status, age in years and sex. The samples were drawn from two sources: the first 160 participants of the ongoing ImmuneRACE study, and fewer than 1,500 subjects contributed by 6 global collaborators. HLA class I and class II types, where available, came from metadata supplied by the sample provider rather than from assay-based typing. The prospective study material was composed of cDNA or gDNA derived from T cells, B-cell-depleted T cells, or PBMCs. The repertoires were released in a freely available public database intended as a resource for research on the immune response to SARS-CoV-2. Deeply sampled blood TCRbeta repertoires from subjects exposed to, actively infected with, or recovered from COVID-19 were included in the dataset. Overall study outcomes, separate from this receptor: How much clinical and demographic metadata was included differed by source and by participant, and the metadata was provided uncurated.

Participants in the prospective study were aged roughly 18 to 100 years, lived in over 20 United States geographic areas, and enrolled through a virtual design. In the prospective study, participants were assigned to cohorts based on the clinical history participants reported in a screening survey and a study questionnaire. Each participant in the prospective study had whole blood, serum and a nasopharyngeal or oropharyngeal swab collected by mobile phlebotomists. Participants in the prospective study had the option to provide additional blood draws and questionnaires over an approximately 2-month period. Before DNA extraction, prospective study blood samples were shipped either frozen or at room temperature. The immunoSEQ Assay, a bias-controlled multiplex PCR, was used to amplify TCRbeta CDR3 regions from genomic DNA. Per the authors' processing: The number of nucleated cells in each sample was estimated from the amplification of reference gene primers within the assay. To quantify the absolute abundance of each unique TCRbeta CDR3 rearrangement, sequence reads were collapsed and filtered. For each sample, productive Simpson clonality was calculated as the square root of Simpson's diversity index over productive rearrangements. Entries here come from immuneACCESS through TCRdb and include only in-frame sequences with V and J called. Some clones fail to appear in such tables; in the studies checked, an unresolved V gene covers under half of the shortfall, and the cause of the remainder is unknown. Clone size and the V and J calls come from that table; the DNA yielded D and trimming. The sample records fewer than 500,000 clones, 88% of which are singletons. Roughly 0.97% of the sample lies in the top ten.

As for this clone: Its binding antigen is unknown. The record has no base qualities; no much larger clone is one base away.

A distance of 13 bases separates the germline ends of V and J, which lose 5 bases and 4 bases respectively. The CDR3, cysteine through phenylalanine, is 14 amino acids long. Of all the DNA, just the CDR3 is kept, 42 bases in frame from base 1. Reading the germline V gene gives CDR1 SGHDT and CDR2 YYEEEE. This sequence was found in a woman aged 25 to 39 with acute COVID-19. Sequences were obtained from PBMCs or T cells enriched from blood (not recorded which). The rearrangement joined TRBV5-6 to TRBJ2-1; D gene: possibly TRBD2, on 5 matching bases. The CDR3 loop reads CASRSHGDYNEQFF. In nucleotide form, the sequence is TGTGCCAGCAGAAGCCACGGGGATTACAATGAGCAGTTCTTC.